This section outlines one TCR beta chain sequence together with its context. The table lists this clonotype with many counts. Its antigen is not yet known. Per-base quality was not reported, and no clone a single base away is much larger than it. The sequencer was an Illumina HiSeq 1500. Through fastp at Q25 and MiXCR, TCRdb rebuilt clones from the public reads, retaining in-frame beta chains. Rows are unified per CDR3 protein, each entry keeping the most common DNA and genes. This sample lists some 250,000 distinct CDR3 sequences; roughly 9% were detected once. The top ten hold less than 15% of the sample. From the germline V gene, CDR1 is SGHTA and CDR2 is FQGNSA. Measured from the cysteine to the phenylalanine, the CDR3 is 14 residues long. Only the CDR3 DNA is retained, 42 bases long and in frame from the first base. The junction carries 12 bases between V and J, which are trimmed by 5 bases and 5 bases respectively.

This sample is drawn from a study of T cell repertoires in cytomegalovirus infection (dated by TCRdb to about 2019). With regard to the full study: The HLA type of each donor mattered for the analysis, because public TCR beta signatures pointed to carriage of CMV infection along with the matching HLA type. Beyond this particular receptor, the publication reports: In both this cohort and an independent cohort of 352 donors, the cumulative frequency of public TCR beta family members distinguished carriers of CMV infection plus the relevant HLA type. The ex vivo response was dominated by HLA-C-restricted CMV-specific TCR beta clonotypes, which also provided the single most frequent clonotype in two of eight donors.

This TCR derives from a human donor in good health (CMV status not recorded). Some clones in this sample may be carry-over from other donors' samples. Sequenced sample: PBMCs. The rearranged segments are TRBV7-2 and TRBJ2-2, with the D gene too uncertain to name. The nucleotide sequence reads TGTGCCAGCAGCCCACTCCCCGGTACCGGGGAGCTGTTTTTT. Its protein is CASSPLPGTGELFF.